Sequencing of this TCR beta chain was carried out in a study of T cells in Graves' hyperthyroidism and ophthalmopathy. General study results and limits: It was a median around 6 months before onset that the model predicted ophthalmopathy.

In the ophthalmopathy cohort, Clinical Activity Score was at least 3, NOSPECS grade at least 4, and duration under 3 months. The study excluded patients with uncontrolled infection, other autoimmune disease, pregnancy or lactation. The PBMCs had their origin in approximately 10 ml of fresh peripheral blood. Authors of the study amplified TCR beta CDR3 regions from RNA transcripts. When the TCR CDR3 underwent first-round RT-PCR, the HTBI primer set was used. TCRdb ran MiXCR on the multiplex PCR reads and lists one entry per CDR3 protein. Of 400,000 or so distinct CDR3 sequences detected, about 16% appear once; the ten largest clones hold roughly 20%. This clonotype turned up a few times. Its matching antigen is unknown. V shed 4 bases and J 4 bases; nucleotides not matched to a gene: 7. Germline V gives CDR1 SEHNR, CDR2 FQNEAQ (reference sequence). The CDR3 runs to 15 residues.

This chain links TRBV7-9 with TRBJ1-3; 7 nucleotides align to TRBD1. The specimen sequenced was blood. This TCR came from a woman aged 60-75 years with Graves' ophthalmopathy. CDR3 loop: CASSSVTGIGNTIYF. The CDR3 coding sequence is TGTGCCAGCAGCTCAGTGACAGGGATAGGAAACACCATATATTTT.